The rows below give T cell receptor beta chains drawn from one sample of a study. MiXCR was run by TCRdb on the RT-PCR reads, yielding one entry per CDR3 protein. The top ten hold 3% to 4.5% of the sample, which has about 680,000 distinct CDR3 sequences, approximately 15% seen once. What was sequenced was memory CD4+ T cells from blood. Receptor source: a female donor in good health, serving as a healthy control. Each CDR3 is given with its conserved first and last residue. Each record gives: D gene, V gene, clone size, J gene, CDR3 protein, CDR3 DNA. A D gene is named only where the DNA matches it firmly. Only part of the rows carry a size: once, few, many, or a class if the clone is expanded.

-	TRBV4-1	few	TRBJ2-2	CASSLGGTDTGELFF	TGCGCCAGCAGCCTTGGCGGGACAGACACCGGGGAGCTGTTTTTT
-	TRBV7-8	-	TRBJ1-4	CASSLVSVPNEKLFF	TGTGCCAGCAGCTTAGTGTCAGTACCTAATGAAAAACTGTTTTTT
TRBD1	TRBV20-1	few	TRBJ2-3	CSAQGATGTDTQYF	TGCAGTGCCCAGGGGGCTACAGGCACAGATACGCAGTATTTT
-	TRBV3-1	few	TRBJ2-1	CASSQDPGQQFF	TGTGCCAGCAGCCAAGATCCAGGACAGCAGTTCTTC
TRBD2	TRBV7-2	many	TRBJ2-7	CASSVRLAGPLSYEQYF	TGTGCCAGCAGCGTAAGACTAGCGGGGCCGCTCTCCTACGAGCAGTACTTC
-	TRBV29-1	few	TRBJ1-1	CSVAPPGLYTEAFF	TGCAGCGTTGCCCCCCCAGGGTTGTACACTGAAGCTTTCTTT
TRBD1	TRBV6-5	few	TRBJ2-1	CASKGGLSYNEQFF	TGTGCCAGCAAAGGGGGCCTCTCCTACAATGAGCAGTTCTTC
-	TRBV9	-	TRBJ2-2	CASSVFRTGELFF	TGTGCCAGCAGCGTTTTCAGGACCGGGGAGCTGTTTTTT
-	TRBV2	few	TRBJ2-1	CASTPGGQQFF	TGTGCCAGTACACCGGGCGGTCAGCAGTTCTTC
-	TRBV5-5	few	TRBJ2-6	CASSLALRIQGANVLTF	TGTGCCAGCAGCTTGGCCCTACGAATCCAAGGGGCCAACGTCCTGACTTTC
-	TRBV2	few	TRBJ1-5	CASSAFDNNQPQHF	TGTGCCAGCAGTGCGTTTGATAATAATCAGCCCCAGCATTTT
TRBD1	TRBV15	few	TRBJ2-1	CATSRRGTGGKLLSSYNEQFF	TGTGCCACCAGCAGGCGAGGGACAGGGGGAAAACTCCTAAGCTCCTACAATGAGCAGTTCTTC
TRBD1	TRBV6-1	-	TRBJ1-1	CASSGQGLRTGRNTEAFF	TGTGCCAGCAGTGGTCAGGGTCTGCGGACAGGCAGGAACACTGAAGCTTTCTTT
-	TRBV9	many	TRBJ2-3	CASSGGNGDTQYF	TGTGCCAGCAGCGGTGGAAACGGAGATACGCAGTATTTT
TRBD2	TRBV7-7	-	TRBJ2-3	CASSSSGPGGTQYF	TGTGCCAGCAGCTCGAGTGGGCCGGGAGGTACGCAGTATTTT
-	TRBV5-1	many	TRBJ2-1	CASSRRLGTNEQFF	TGCGCCAGCAGCCGCCGGCTAGGAACGAATGAGCAGTTCTTC
TRBD2	TRBV28	-	TRBJ2-1	CASTQGSGRISQFF	TGTGCCAGCACCCAGGGTAGCGGGAGGATCTCGCAGTTCTTC
-	TRBV5-1	many	TRBJ2-4	CASSLDGQKGANIQYF	TGCGCCAGCAGCTTGGACGGACAGAAGGGCGCTAACATTCAGTACTTC
-	TRBV20-1	few	TRBJ1-3	CSARDVGAGSGNTIYF	TGCAGTGCTAGAGATGTAGGGGCCGGCTCTGGAAACACCATATATTTT
TRBD2	TRBV30	-	TRBJ2-1	CAWSPTRGLPMDEQFF	TGTGCCTGGAGTCCCACCCGGGGACTACCTATGGATGAGCAGTTCTTC
TRBD1	TRBV20-1	many	TRBJ2-7	CSARDTTGDGNEQYF	TGCAGTGCTAGAGATACGACAGGGGATGGAAACGAGCAGTACTTC
TRBD2	TRBV7-6	-	TRBJ2-1	CASSSGTKNEQFF	TGTGCCAGCAGCTCCGGGACTAAGAATGAGCAGTTCTTC
TRBD2	TRBV29-1	-	TRBJ2-3	CSVRERAGGLDTQYF	TGCAGCGTTAGAGAGCGCGCGGGAGGGCTAGATACGCAGTATTTT
-	TRBV13	-	TRBJ1-6	CASSLVDSSSPLHF	TGTGCCAGCAGCTTAGTGGACAGCTCTTCACCCCTCCACTTT
-	TRBV28	-	TRBJ2-1	CASRQGWHEQFF	TGTGCCAGCAGACAGGGTTGGCATGAGCAGTTCTTC
-	TRBV12-3/TRBV12-4	few	TRBJ2-3	CASSLPGPLVYTQYF	TGTGCCAGCAGTTTACCGGGCCCTCTTGTGTATACGCAGTATTTT
-	TRBV20-1	-	TRBJ2-6	CSASRVRGANVLTF	TGCAGTGCTAGTAGGGTAAGAGGGGCCAACGTCCTGACTTTC
TRBD1	TRBV11-2	-	TRBJ2-7	CASSPGQMSYEQYF	TGTGCCAGCAGCCCGGGACAGATGAGCTACGAGCAGTACTTC
-	TRBV6-2/TRBV6-3	-	TRBJ1-5	CASKGVGGSNQPQHF	TGTGCCAGCAAGGGTGTGGGGGGGAGCAATCAGCCCCAGCATTTT
TRBD2	TRBV27	-	TRBJ2-1	CAAGGYSYNEQFF	TGTGCCGCGGGGGGCTACTCCTACAATGAGCAGTTCTTC
TRBD2	TRBV29-1	many	TRBJ2-1	CSVPTSGIGNEQFF	TGCAGCGTTCCGACTAGCGGTATAGGTAATGAGCAGTTCTTC
-	TRBV10-3	-	TRBJ1-1	CAISEARQGRAFF	TGTGCCATCAGTGAAGCTCGGCAGGGGAGAGCTTTCTTT
TRBD2	TRBV7-3	many	TRBJ2-5	CASSSHPGLEETQYF	TGTGCCAGCAGCTCCCATCCGGGACTAGAGGAGACCCAGTACTTC
-	TRBV4-3	few	TRBJ1-6	CASSQEGLNNSPLHF	TGCGCCAGCAGCCAAGAAGGGCTGAATAATTCACCCCTCCACTTT
-	TRBV29-1	-	TRBJ1-4	CSVEDPSPATNEKLFF	TGCAGCGTTGAAGACCCTAGTCCTGCAACTAATGAAAAACTGTTTTTT
TRBD2	TRBV29-1	many	TRBJ2-3	CSVESSGSTDTQYF	TGCAGCGTTGAATCTAGCGGGAGCACAGATACGCAGTATTTT
-	TRBV7-9	once	TRBJ2-5	CASSLAEGGLSRETQYF	TGTGCCAGCAGCTTAGCCGAGGGGGGCCTATCGCGAGAGACCCAGTACTTC
-	TRBV10-1	few	TRBJ2-5	CASSAQTGLRETQYF	TGCGCCAGCAGTGCTCAAACAGGGTTGAGAGAGACCCAGTACTTC
TRBD1	TRBV5-1	many	TRBJ2-5	CASSTDRIQETQYF	TGCGCCAGCAGCACGGACAGGATCCAAGAGACCCAGTACTTC
-	TRBV7-8	-	TRBJ2-2	CASSLGGRGWTGELFF	TGTGCCAGCAGCTTAGGAGGCAGGGGATGGACCGGGGAGCTGTTTTTT
-	TRBV15	many	TRBJ2-5	CATSNRRGTQYF	TGTGCCACCAGCAACCGAAGGGGGACCCAGTACTTC
TRBD1	TRBV11-2	few	TRBJ2-7	CASSSTGVAYEQYF	TGTGCCAGCAGCTCCACAGGGGTAGCCTACGAGCAGTACTTC
TRBD1	TRBV2	few	TRBJ2-3	CASRVGQGAGDTQYF	TGTGCCAGCAGGGTCGGACAGGGGGCAGGAGATACGCAGTATTTT
-	TRBV10-3	-	TRBJ2-3	CAISLGELSTDTQYF	TGTGCCATCAGTCTAGGGGAACTGAGCACAGATACGCAGTATTTT
-	TRBV5-1	many	TRBJ1-1	CASSSTAMNTEAFF	TGCGCCAGCAGCTCGACGGCTATGAACACTGAAGCTTTCTTT
-	TRBV7-6	many	TRBJ2-3	CASSRQASAGDTQYF	TGTGCCAGCAGCCGACAGGCATCCGCCGGGGATACGCAGTATTTT
-	TRBV5-6	few	TRBJ1-2	CASSPPMGPSYGYTF	TGTGCCAGCAGCCCACCCATGGGACCTTCTTATGGCTACACCTTC
-	TRBV29-1	many	TRBJ2-3	CSVAGTESSTDTQYF	TGCAGCGTAGCCGGGACGGAAAGTAGCACAGATACGCAGTATTTT
TRBD2	TRBV20-1	-	TRBJ2-2	CSAEGRERGTGELFF	TGCAGTGCTGAAGGCAGGGAGCGGGGCACCGGGGAGCTGTTTTTT
TRBD2	TRBV5-4	few	TRBJ2-2	CASSLARGRGSGELFF	TGTGCCAGCAGCTTGGCCCGCGGGAGAGGGTCCGGGGAGCTGTTTTTT
-	TRBV20-1	-	TRBJ1-1	CSAWQELGQTNTEAFF	TGCAGTGCTTGGCAGGAATTAGGTCAGACGAACACTGAAGCTTTCTTT
-	TRBV7-3	few	TRBJ2-6	CASSFRLAGANVLTF	TGTGCCAGCAGCTTCCGGCTCGCTGGGGCCAACGTCCTGACTTTC
TRBD1	TRBV7-8	-	TRBJ1-2	CASSLLDRPTIYGYTF	TGTGCCAGCAGCCTACTGGACAGGCCCACTATTTATGGCTACACCTTC
TRBD1	TRBV11-2	few	TRBJ1-4	CASGPGQATNEKLFF	TGTGCCAGTGGACCGGGACAGGCAACTAATGAAAAACTGTTTTTT
-	TRBV4-1	many	TRBJ1-4	CASSGGLTGPNEKLFF	TGCGCCAGCAGCGGGGGCTTGACAGGACCTAATGAAAAACTGTTTTTT